Below, 30 T cell receptor beta chains from the same sample are listed, as sequenced in a study of blood T cells in healthy people across ages. A second PCR of about 7 to 12 cycles used a sample-barcoded 5' primer and a J-beta primer mix. TCRdb reprocessed the 5' RACE reads via MiXCR and lists one record per CDR3 protein. Found here are hundreds of thousands of distinct CDR3 sequences, roughly 34% of them singletons; the top ten hold 10% to 15%. The specimen sequenced was blood. These TCRs come from a man aged 18 to 29 in good health.

Remarks on this clonotype: Germline and junction disagree at one end, which may indicate a read error. The chain combines TRBV12-3 or TRBV12-4 with TRBJ1-1; 7 bases fit TRBD1. The CDR3 spans 14 residues. The CDR3 DNA reads TGCGCCAGCAATTCGGGACAGCTGAACACTGAAGCTTTCTTT. This gives the protein CASNSGQLNTEAFF.

The chain couples TRBV4-2 to TRBJ2-7; 12 nucleotides agree with TRBD2. CDR1 is LGHNA and CDR2 is YNFKEQ in the germline V gene. The CDR3 has 16 amino acids. Trimming cost V 3 bases and J 7 bases; bases outside gene matches: 10. The CDR3 coding sequence is TGTGCCAGCAGCCAGTCTAGCGGGGGGGCGATGAATGAGCAGTACTTC. It yields the protein CASSQSSGGAMNEQYF.

This clonotype was seen more than once but under ten times. The chain employs TRBV4-3 and TRBJ2-1; TRBD2 is a possible D gene (6 bases). V gave up 0 bases and J gave up 8 bases, with 17 bases separating them. This CDR3 has 16 amino acids. Germline-derived CDR1 and CDR2 are LGHNA and YSLEER. The CDR3 DNA reads as TGCGCCAGCAGCCAAGACTGGGGGGATCTTAGGGATGAGCAGTTCTTC. Translating gives CASSQDWGDLRDEQFF.

This clonotype occurred a few times. V usage is TRBV20-1 and J usage is TRBJ2-7, with TRBD2 matching over 11 bases. Germline CDR1 DFQATT, CDR2 SNEGSKA (reference sequence). V shed 7 bases and J 0 bases; nucleotides not matched to a gene: 2. The CDR3 contains 13 residues. The CDR3: CSVAGGPSYEQYF. For the CDR3, the DNA is TGCAGTGTAGCGGGGGGGCCCTCCTACGAGCAGTACTTC.

V and J are TRBV11-2 and TRBJ2-1; D not resolved. The CDR3 totals 15 residues. Trimming stripped 5 bases from V and 4 bases from J, with 15 bases between. CDR1 and CDR2 (germline): SGHAT, FQNNGV. The CDR3 bases are TGTGCCAGCAGCAGCCCGGAGTGGGTGTACAATGAGCAGTTCTTC. Translation gives CASSSPEWVYNEQFF.

V and J are TRBV4-3 and TRBJ1-1, with no clear D. Germline CDR1 is LGHNA and CDR2 is YSLEER. This CDR3 contains 13 residues. Trimming cost V 0 bases and J 5 bases, with 7 bases left between them. CDR3 DNA: TGCGCCAGCAGCCAAGATGGGGTTACTGAAGCTTTCTTT. It codes for CASSQDGVTEAFF.

In its sample, this clonotype was seen a few times. The rearrangement uses TRBV4-3 and TRBJ1-1, with a tentative D call TRBD1 (5 bases). CDR3 length equals 15 residues. Germline V CDR1 and CDR2: LGHNA, YSLEER. V lost 2 bases and J 2 bases, leaving 12 bases between the germline ends. CDR3 coding DNA: TGCGCCAGCAGCCAATACTTGACAGTTAACACTGAAGCTTTCTTT. This codes for CASSQYLTVNTEAFF.

This chain links TRBV7-9 with TRBJ1-1, with D tentatively TRBD1 (5 bases). The length of the CDR3 is 13 residues. Germline CDR1 and CDR2: SEHNR and FQNEAQ (reference sequence). V lost 1 base to trimming and J lost 6 bases, with 9 bases between them. The CDR3 region is CASSLVGAAEAFF. The DNA of the CDR3 is TGTGCCAGCAGCTTAGTCGGGGCAGCTGAAGCTTTCTTT.

Worth noting for this clonotype: This sequence may be a read error, since a much larger clone differs from it by one base. The chain employs TRBV12-3 or TRBV12-4 and TRBJ2-1; 8 bases agree with TRBD1. The CDR3 is 16 residues long. V shed 5 bases and J 8 bases; nucleotides not matched to a gene: 14. CDR3 bases: TGTGCCAGCAGTGAACCCGGGACAGGAGCAGGAGATGAGCAGTTCTTC. Protein: CASSEPGTGAGDEQFF.

This clonotype was recorded at least ten times. The chain has TRBV6-5 and TRBJ2-5; TRBD1 is a possible D gene (6 bases). The germline CDR1 and CDR2 sequences are MNHEY and SVGAGI. Deletions cut 4 bases from V and 2 bases from J, with 11 bases between. The CDR3 is 14 residues long. The CDR3 DNA follows: TGTGCCAGCAGTTTGGGACACAGGCAAGAGACCCAGTACTTC. Residues: CASSLGHRQETQYF.

This clonotype was counted many times. The gene calls are TRBV10-3 and TRBJ2-3; D call uncertain. The CDR3 totals 12 residues. The germline V and J ends were trimmed by 4 bases and 6 bases, with 8 bases remaining between them. Germline assignment: CDR1 ENHRY and CDR2 SYGVKD. The CDR3: CAISGPRDTQYF. The CDR3 bases are TGTGCCATCAGTGGTCCCCGGGATACGCAGTATTTT.

The chain carries TRBV6-6 and TRBJ1-4; TRBD1 matches 9 bases. Germline lookup yields CDR1 MNHNY and CDR2 SVGAGI (reference sequence). There are 15 residues in the CDR3. V trimming: 2 bases; J trimming: 7 bases; junction bases outside the gene matches: 5. CDR3 in amino acids: CASSYGQGTGEKLFF. In DNA form, the CDR3 reads TGTGCCAGCAGTTACGGACAGGGGACAGGTGAAAAACTGTTTTTT.

The chain joins TRBV5-1 to TRBJ2-2; D remains ambiguous. Germline V gene sequence: CDR1 SGHRS, CDR2 YFSETQ. The CDR3 extends over 14 amino acids. Trimming stripped 4 bases from V and 4 bases from J, with 11 bases between. This CDR3 is CASSPPRGTGELFF. In nucleotides, the CDR3 is TGCGCCAGCAGCCCTCCCCGCGGCACCGGGGAGCTGTTTTTT. The full variable domain, completed using reference TRBV5-1 and TRBJ2-2, is KAGVTQTPRYLIKTRGQQVTLSCSPISGHRSVSWYQQTPGQGLQFLFEYFSETQRNKGNFPGRFSGRQFSNSRSEMNVSTLELGDSALYLCASSPPRGTGELFFGEGSRLTVL.

This clonotype was counted at least ten times. This chain connects TRBV27 to TRBJ2-7; D perhaps matches TRBD1 (6 bases). This CDR3 is 15 amino acids long. Germline V gene sequence: CDR1 MNHEY, CDR2 SMNVEV (reference sequence). The V end was cut by 7 bases, the J end by 4 bases, with 20 bases between. CDR3 bases: TGTGCCAGCACCGCCTTTCCGGGACAATTATACGAGCAGTACTTC. This sequence encodes CASTAFPGQLYEQYF.

Regarding this clonotype: This may be a read error, as it is one base from a much larger clone. The chain links TRBV7-9 to TRBJ2-7; TRBD1 matches at 8 bases. Per germline, CDR1 SEHNR and CDR2 FQNEAQ (reference sequence). This CDR3 contains 13 residues. CDR3 nucleotide sequence: TGTGCCGGCAGCTTGGGACAGGACTACGAGCAGTACTTC. Protein: CAGSLGQDYEQYF. Full variable domain (remainder filled in from reference TRBV7-9 and TRBJ2-7): DTGVSQNPRHKITKRGQNVTFRCDPISEHNRLYWYRQTLGQGPEFLTYFQNEAQLEKSRLLSDRFSAERPKGSFSTLEIQRTEQGDSAMYLCAGSLGQDYEQYFGPGTRLTVT.

This rearrangement joins TRBV7-2 to TRBJ1-2; D may be TRBD1 (6 bases). The germline V and J ends were trimmed by 4 bases and 6 bases, with 18 bases remaining between them. The CDR3 has 15 residues. From germline, CDR1 is SGHTA and CDR2 FQGNSA. Written as DNA, the CDR3 is TGTGCCAGCAGCTCCGCCCTACAGGGATGGCATGGCTACACCTTC. Translating it yields CASSSALQGWHGYTF.

The sample holds a few counts of this clonotype. The chain combines TRBV12-3 or TRBV12-4 with TRBJ2-3; 7 bases are shared with TRBD2. This CDR3 is built from 15 residues. Unmatched junction bases numbered 3, after V lost 3 bases and J lost 0 bases. In DNA, the CDR3 is TGTGCCAGCAGTTTTGCTAGCGGAAGCACAGATACGCAGTATTTT. This sequence encodes CASSFASGSTDTQYF.

This clonotype turned up a few times. The chain recombines TRBV6-1 with TRBJ2-2, with 7 bases lining up with TRBD1. The CDR3 covers 17 residues. CDR1 is MNHNS and CDR2 is SASEGT in the germline V gene. The V segment lost 8 bases and the J segment 5 bases; nucleotides outside the gene matches: 17. CDR3 nucleotide sequence: TGTGCCAGCGGAAAGGGGGCGCTTTCACGAAATACCGGGGAGCTGTTTTTT. Its protein is CASGKGALSRNTGELFF.

This sequence joins TRBV7-9 and TRBJ2-3; 8 nucleotides line up with TRBD2. The V gene end was trimmed by 7 bases and the J gene end by 3 bases; junction bases not matched to a gene: 12. The CDR3 contains 16 residues. Germline V CDR1 and CDR2: SEHNR, FQNEAQ (reference sequence). The DNA for the CDR3 is TGTGCCAGCACCGTGCTGAGACGGGGGGGAACAGATACGCAGTATTTT. Amino acid sequence: CASTVLRRGGTDTQYF. The entire variable domain, with the rest obtained from reference TRBV7-9 and TRBJ2-3, is as follows: DTGVSQNPRHKITKRGQNVTFRCDPISEHNRLYWYRQTLGQGPEFLTYFQNEAQLEKSRLLSDRFSAERPKGSFSTLEIQRTEQGDSAMYLCASTVLRRGGTDTQYFGPGTRLTVL.

The CDR3 DNA sequence: TGTGCCAGCAGTCTAAGCGGGACAGCCGGGACTAGGACCCATGAGCAGTACTTC. Protein product: CASSLSGTAGTRTHEQYF. The rearrangement links TRBV27 to TRBJ2-7; TRBD2 is a possible D gene (8 bases). Germline V CDR1 and CDR2: MNHEY, SMNVEV (reference sequence). This CDR3 region has 18 residues. V lost 5 bases and J lost 7, with 30 bases in between.

Turning to this clonotype: Possible read error: a much larger clone is one base away. V usage is TRBV7-2 and J usage is TRBJ2-4; tentatively, D is TRBD2 (6 bases). The J call may be mistaken, given a closer DNA end match to TRBJ2-5. Germline V gene lookup returns CDR1 SGHTA and CDR2 FQGNSA. There are 14 residues in the CDR3. CDR3 loop: CASSLHGGGETQYF. CDR3 nucleotides: TGTGCCAGCAGCCTCCACGGGGGAGGAGAGACCCAGTACTTC.

Note on this clonotype: A much larger clone lies one base from this, so it may be a read error. The rearrangement joins TRBV7-2 to TRBJ2-3; 13 bases fit TRBD2. Looked up from germline, CDR1 is SGHTA and CDR2 is FQGNSA. The CDR3 totals 15 residues. V gave up 8 bases and J gave up 7 bases; unmatched junction bases: 9. CDR3 sequence reads: CASAPGLAGINTQYF. The CDR3 DNA sequence: TGTGCCAGCGCACCGGGACTAGCGGGGATTAATACGCAGTATTTT.

The J gene is TRBJ2-1, the V gene TRBV3-1; D is unclear. Looked up from germline, CDR1 is LGHDT and CDR2 is YNNKEL (reference sequence). V was pared by 2 bases and J by 6 bases, with 14 bases between. The CDR3 spans 15 residues. Here the CDR3 reads CASSQTGEGSNEQFF. CDR3 coding DNA: TGTGCCAGCAGCCAAACTGGGGAAGGGTCCAATGAGCAGTTCTTC.

This clonotype was observed a handful of times. The chain couples TRBV4-2 to TRBJ2-6; D perhaps matches TRBD1 (5 bases). The CDR3 length is 17 residues. The germline V and J ends were trimmed by 8 bases and 0 bases, with 17 bases remaining between them. The germline gives CDR1 LGHNA, CDR2 YNFKEQ. CDR3 in DNA: TGTGCCAGCGAGGCGGCAGGGTCCCACTCTGGGGCCAACGTCCTGACTTTC. Translation: CASEAAGSHSGANVLTF.

This clonotype was found a few times. The chain couples TRBV20-1 to TRBJ1-2; 8 bases map to TRBD1. Germline assignment: CDR1 DFQATT and CDR2 SNEGSKA (reference sequence). Unmatched junction bases numbered 11, after V lost 7 bases and J lost 4 bases. CDR3 size: 14 residues. The CDR3 coding sequence is TGCAGTGGATCCACAGGGGGGGTCTCCTATGGCTACACCTTC. It yields the protein CSGSTGGVSYGYTF.

J is TRBJ2-1 and V is TRBV7-6; 7 bases are a match to TRBD1. The V segment lost 2 bases and the J segment 9 bases; nucleotides outside the gene matches: 4. Per the germline V gene, CDR1 is SGHVS and CDR2 is FNYEAQ. This CDR3 comprises 13 residues. The CDR3 region is CASSLSTGAEQFF. The CDR3 DNA is TGTGCCAGCAGCTTATCCACAGGGGCTGAGCAGTTCTTC.

This clonotype was counted between two and nine times. This sequence joins TRBV7-8 and TRBJ2-7; tentative D call: TRBD2 (7 bases). V was trimmed by 4 bases and J by 7 bases, leaving 20 bases between them. Germline CDR1 and CDR2: SGHVS and FQNEAQ. The CDR3 has 15 residues. The CDR3 here is CASSYTRGGVNEQYF. CDR3 nucleotides: TGTGCCAGCAGCTACACCCGAGGGGGGGTAAATGAGCAGTACTTC.

This clonotype has more than one count but fewer than ten. The chain couples TRBV5-1 to TRBJ1-2; tentatively, D is TRBD1 (5 bases). This CDR3 contains 13 residues. Between the trimmed V and J ends, which lost 0 bases and 8 bases, there was a span of 11 bases. Per germline, CDR1 SGHRS and CDR2 YFSETQ. Here the CDR3 DNA reads TGCGCCAGCAGCTTGGATCCCGGGGGGGGCTACACCTTC. Protein: CASSLDPGGGYTF.

The rearrangement joins TRBV12-3 or TRBV12-4 to TRBJ2-6; TRBD1 matches at 8 bases. The CDR3 loop spans 18 amino acids. J lost 0 bases, V lost 3 bases, and 7 bases had no gene match. The CDR3 reads CASSFGDRLHSGANVLTF. For the CDR3, the DNA is TGTGCCAGCAGTTTTGGGGACAGGTTACACTCTGGGGCCAACGTCCTGACTTTC.

This clonotype was recorded a few times. Written as DNA, the CDR3 is TGCGCCAGCAGCCAACAGGACAGGAACACTGAAGCTTTCTTT. This gives the protein CASSQQDRNTEAFF. J is TRBJ1-1 and V is TRBV4-3; a possible D gene is TRBD1 (6 bases). The germline CDR1 and CDR2 sequences are LGHNA and YSLEER. V lost 2 bases to trimming and J lost 1 base, with 8 bases between them. CDR3 length: 14 amino acids.